Presented here are 26 T cell receptor beta chains from one specimen sequenced in a study of metastatic and nonmetastatic thyroid tumors. TCRdb re-called the PCR reads with MiXCR. This table has about 47,000 clones, approximately 26% appearing once. Before thyroid surgery, none of the patients had received any treatment. The material sequenced was blood. The receptors stem from a male donor with papillary thyroid cancer or a benign thyroid nodule (not recorded which). Some clones in this sample may be carry-over from other donors' samples.

The V and J genes are TRBV11-2 and TRBJ2-1, with 11 bases matching TRBD2. CDR1 is SGHAT and CDR2 is FQNNGV in the germline V gene. The CDR3 consists of 17 residues. V gave up 0 bases and J gave up 8 bases; unmatched junction bases: 9. As DNA, the CDR3 is TGTGCCAGCAGCTTAGATGTAGCGGGGGGGCCAAAAGATGAGCAGTTCTTC. It specifies CASSLDVAGGPKDEQFF.

This clone was recorded many times. The chain joins TRBV6-1 to TRBJ2-1; 10 positions agree with TRBD2. The CDR3 has 16 amino acids. V gave up 6 bases and J gave up 5 bases; unmatched junction bases: 10. Germline lookup yields CDR1 MNHNS and CDR2 SASEGT. DNA for the CDR3: TGTGCCAGCAGCTCCTATGGACTAGCGGATGACAATGAGCAGTTCTTC. Protein product: CASSSYGLADDNEQFF.

This clone showed up many times. The rearrangement joins TRBV20-1 to TRBJ2-1; TRBD2 matches at 10 bases. Germline V CDR1 and CDR2: DFQATT, SNEGSKA (reference sequence). The CDR3 extends over 14 amino acids. The J segment lost 9 bases and the V segment lost 5 bases, leaving 10 bases of the junction unmatched. The CDR3 loop reads CSAGLGLAAIEQFF. The CDR3 nucleotides read TGCAGTGCTGGCCTCGGACTAGCGGCTATTGAGCAGTTCTTC.

In this sample, this clone turned up many times. The chain recombines TRBV7-9 with TRBJ1-2; D is ambiguous. Germline V gene sequence: CDR1 SEHNR, CDR2 FQNEAQ (reference sequence). The CDR3 sequence is 14 residues long. V was clipped by 1 base and J by 4 bases, with 10 bases between them. CDR3 sequence reads: CASSLVVWGYGYTF. The CDR3 DNA reads as TGTGCCAGCAGCTTAGTGGTATGGGGCTATGGCTACACCTTC.

This clone was counted ten times or more. V gene TRBV4-2 combines with J gene TRBJ2-1, with 8 bases lining up with TRBD2. Germline trimming cut 0 bases from V and 10 bases from J; bases unmatched to any gene: 17. Per the germline V gene, CDR1 is LGHNA and CDR2 is YNFKEQ. The CDR3 runs 18 residues. The CDR3 region is CASSQDRGLYGRVGEQFF. The CDR3 DNA is TGTGCCAGCAGCCAAGATCGGGGCCTCTACGGGAGGGTTGGAGAGCAGTTCTTC.

For this clone: A much larger clone sits a single nucleotide away, making a read error possible. The V gene is TRBV20-1, the J gene TRBJ2-3; possible D gene TRBD2, 5 bases. Germline V gene sequence: CDR1 DFQATT, CDR2 SNEGSKA (reference sequence). Trimming pared 3 bases from V and 1 base from J, leaving 17 bases between. This CDR3 is built from 16 residues. In DNA, the CDR3 is TGCAGTGCTAGGCAGTCCCGCGGGCCGGGCACAGATACGCAGTATTTT. Translation: CSARQSRGPGTDTQYF.

This clone has ten or more counts. The rearrangement uses TRBV9 and TRBJ2-7; the D is unclear. The CDR3 consists of 15 residues. Germline V CDR1 and CDR2: SGDLS, YYNGEE. V was shortened by 0 bases and J by 1 base, with 11 bases between the two germline ends. CDR3 DNA sequence: TGTGCCAGCAGCGTAGGGGCAGGAACATCCTACGAGCAGTACTTC. Residues: CASSVGAGTSYEQYF. The variable domain in full, with the rest retrieved from reference TRBV9 and TRBJ2-7, is DSGVTQTPKHLITATGQRVTLRCSPRSGDLSVYWYQQSLDQGLQFLIQYYNGEERAKGNILERFSAQQFPDLHSELNLSSLELGDSALYFCASSVGAGTSYEQYFGPGTRLTVT.

The chain employs TRBV27 and TRBJ2-6; D is uncertain. The CDR3 contains 14 residues. The germline V gene encodes CDR1 MNHEY and CDR2 SMNVEV (reference sequence). V was trimmed by 10 bases and J by 1 base, leaving 11 bases between them. The CDR3 loop is CANDCSSGANVLTF. The CDR3 DNA is TGTGCCAACGACTGCTCATCTGGGGCCAACGTCCTGACTTTC.

In the case of this clone: Other DNA sequences in the same sample also yield this CDR3. The chain links TRBV29-1 to TRBJ2-2; TRBD1 matches 7 bases. Per germline, CDR1 SQVTM and CDR2 ANQGSEA. The CDR3 has 13 amino acids. The DNA of the CDR3 is TGCAGTTCTCAACAGGGGATGGCCGGGGAGCTGTTTTTT. Protein product: CSSQQGMAGELFF.

By proportion, this clone is medium-sized (0.01 to 0.1%). The rearrangement uses TRBV30 and TRBJ2-6, with a possible D match to TRBD2 (5 bases). The CDR3 is made up of 14 amino acids. Between the trimmed V and J ends, which lost 2 bases and 0 bases, there was a span of 5 bases. Germline CDR1 is GTSNPN and CDR2 is SVGIG (reference sequence). Written as DNA, the CDR3 is TGTGCCTGGAGTCGGGACTCTGGGGCCAACGTCCTGACTTTC. Translation: CAWSRDSGANVLTF. The variable domain in full, with the rest retrieved from reference TRBV30 and TRBJ2-6, is SQTIHQWPATLVQPVGSPLSLECTVEGTSNPNLYWYRQAAGRGLQLLFYSVGIGQISSEVPQNLSASRPQDRQFILSSKKLLLSDSGFYLCAWSRDSGANVLTFGAGSRLTVL.

This chain joins TRBV20-1 and TRBJ1-6, with 7 bases fitting TRBD1. This CDR3 is 15 amino acids long. Germline-derived CDR1 and CDR2 are DFQATT and SNEGSKA (reference sequence). V was clipped by 3 bases and J by 9 bases; unmatched bases: 11. The CDR3 reads CSASNRDSRTSPLHF. The CDR3 DNA reads as TGCAGTGCTAGCAACCGGGACAGCCGGACTTCACCCCTCCACTTT.

This clone came up a few times. The chain is built from TRBV7-2 and TRBJ1-2; D gene uncertain. The CDR3 is 12 amino acids. Trimming stripped 4 bases from V and 4 bases from J, with 7 bases between. Looked up from germline, CDR1 is SGHTA and CDR2 is FQGNSA. The CDR3, as DNA: TGTGCCAGCAGCTCTTCTATCTATGGCTACACCTTC. It is translated as CASSSSIYGYTF.

This clone was counted between two and nine times. The gene calls are TRBV11-2 and TRBJ2-7; no reliable D call. Per the germline V gene, CDR1 is SGHAT and CDR2 is FQNNGV. V lost 0 bases and J 4 bases, leaving 7 bases between the germline ends. The CDR3 covers 13 residues. The CDR3 bases are TGTGCCAGCAGCTTAGATGCGAGTTACGAGCAGTACTTC. Amino acids: CASSLDASYEQYF.

This clone was counted only a few times. This chain connects TRBV6-2 or TRBV6-3 to TRBJ1-1; D is perhaps TRBD1 (5 bases). Germline CDR1 MNHEY, CDR2 SVGEGT. The CDR3 extends over 14 amino acids. V lost 4 bases and J 3 bases, leaving 12 bases between the germline ends. DNA of the CDR3: TGTGCCAGCAGTTCCCAGGGAAGTTACACTGAAGCTTTCTTT. Translated: CASSSQGSYTEAFF.

The chain couples TRBV7-3 to TRBJ1-1; D not certain. The germline CDR1 and CDR2 sequences are SGHTA and FQGTGA. V shed 2 bases and J shed 1 base, with 8 bases lying between them. The CDR3 is 14 residues long. CDR3 nucleotide sequence: TGTGCCAGCAGCTTAGGGCGGGGGAACACTGAAGCTTTCTTT. Its translation is CASSLGRGNTEAFF.

This sequence joins TRBV30 and TRBJ2-7, with D perhaps TRBD2 (7 bases). The V gene's germline CDR1 is GTSNPN and CDR2 SVGIG (reference sequence). The CDR3 covers 14 residues. V shed 5 bases and J shed 6 bases, with 20 bases lying between them. The CDR3 bases are TGTGCCTGGGGATGGGGGGGGCGTCGCAGCGAGCAGTACTTC. It yields the protein CAWGWGGRRSEQYF.

This clone has just a few counts. For the CDR3, the DNA is TGTGCCAGCAGTTACGCAGTAGAGGCCGAGCAGTACTTC. Amino acid sequence: CASSYAVEAEQYF. The J gene is TRBJ2-7, the V gene TRBV6-2 or TRBV6-3, with D hard to call. Looked up from germline, CDR1 is MNHEY and CDR2 is SVGEGT. The CDR3 runs 13 residues. V dropped 2 bases and J dropped 6 bases, with 11 bases sitting between them.

This chain uses TRBV3-1 with TRBJ1-1; unclear D gene. CDR3 length: 13 amino acids. V was pared by 3 bases and J by 0 bases, with 5 bases between. From germline, CDR1 is LGHDT and CDR2 YNNKEL (reference sequence). The CDR3 DNA sequence: TGTGCCAGCAGCCACGGGTTGAACACTGAAGCTTTCTTT. It codes for CASSHGLNTEAFF.

This clone was observed at least ten times. The genes are TRBV27 and TRBJ1-1; the D gene is possibly TRBD1 (5 bases). V shed 2 bases and J shed 2 bases, with 15 bases lying between them. The CDR3 extends over 16 amino acids. Germline loops: CDR1 MNHEY, CDR2 SMNVEV (reference sequence). CDR3 residues: CASSLVRGPQNTEAFF. CDR3 DNA: TGTGCCAGCAGTTTAGTAAGGGGCCCGCAAAACACTGAAGCTTTCTTT.

This clone was recorded many times. The chain employs TRBV24-1 and TRBJ1-5; D is unclear. This CDR3 comprises 16 residues. Deletions cut 2 bases from V and 1 base from J, with 11 bases between. From germline, CDR1 is KGHDR and CDR2 SFDVKD. The CDR3 here is CATSDSGRISNQPQHF. For the CDR3, the DNA is TGTGCCACCAGTGATTCTGGCCGTATCAGCAATCAGCCCCAGCATTTT.

This clone was counted between two and nine times. The rearrangement joins TRBV6-5 to TRBJ1-3; D is uncertain. CDR3 length equals 14 residues. The germline CDR1 and CDR2 sequences are MNHEY and SVGAGI. V was cut by 2 bases and J by 0 bases, with 5 bases left in between. The CDR3 is CASSYGRSGNTIYF. CDR3 DNA sequence: TGTGCCAGCAGTTACGGACGCTCTGGAAACACCATATATTTT.

A few counts support this clone. This chain links TRBV2 with TRBJ2-3; 7 nucleotides match TRBD2. V shed 1 base, J shed 4 bases, and the junction held 5 bases outside the gene matches. Germline V gives CDR1 SNHLY, CDR2 FYNNEI. The CDR3 contains 15 residues. For the CDR3, the DNA is TGTGCCAGCAGTGAAGAAGCGGGATGGTCAGATACGCAGTATTTT. It encodes CASSEEAGWSDTQYF. The full variable domain, in which reference TRBV2 and TRBJ2-3 provide the parts outside the CDR3, is EPEVTQTPSHQVTQMGQEVILRCVPISNHLYFYWYRQILGQKVEFLVSFYNNEISEKSEIFDDQFSVERPDGSNFTLKIRSTKLEDSAMYFCASSEEAGWSDTQYFGPGTRLTVL.

A few counts support this clone. The chain recombines TRBV7-2 with TRBJ1-1, with D possibly matching TRBD1 (5 bases). The V gene lost 5 bases and the J gene lost 4 bases, with 17 bases spanning the gap. This CDR3 region has 15 residues. Germline-derived CDR1 and CDR2 are SGHTA and FQGNSA. In DNA, the CDR3 is TGTGCCAGCAGCCTCCGGATCATCGGGGGCACTGAAGCTTTCTTT. Protein sequence: CASSLRIIGGTEAFF.

This clone turned up a few times. The V and J genes are TRBV27 and TRBJ1-4, with 8 bases fitting TRBD1. Germline CDR1 reads MNHEY; CDR2 reads SMNVEV (reference sequence). J gave up 0 bases and V 6 bases, and 3 bases lay outside the gene matches. The CDR3 has 15 residues. The CDR3 sequence: CASRQGVATNEKLFF. The CDR3 bases are TGTGCCAGCAGACAGGGGGTTGCAACTAATGAAAAACTGTTTTTT.

This clone appeared many times. The rearrangement joins TRBV28 to TRBJ2-2; TRBD2 matches 11 bases. Germline-derived CDR1 and CDR2 are MDHEN and SYDVKM. This CDR3 region has 14 residues. Trimming at V came to 7 bases and at J to 5 bases, leaving 3 bases not matched to a gene. In DNA, the CDR3 is TGTGCCAGCAAGGGACTAGCGGAAACCGGGGAGCTGTTTTTT. Encoded protein: CASKGLAETGELFF.

The V and J genes are TRBV20-1 and TRBJ2-2, with D hard to call. Germline V gives CDR1 DFQATT, CDR2 SNEGSKA (reference sequence). Trimming took 2 bases from V and 1 from J, leaving 11 bases between them. The CDR3 spans 15 residues. The CDR3 here is CSARRPARNTGELFF. The CDR3 DNA reads TGCAGTGCTAGAAGGCCCGCCAGGAACACCGGGGAGCTGTTTTTT.